This note documents a single T cell receptor (beta chain) sequence. Its antigen remains unknown. The data originate from a study of OX40 agonist ivuxolimab in advanced cancers. Study-wide background: The study gave patients intravenous ivuxolimab at 0.01 to 10 mg/kg every 2 weeks. Mean age 60 years, range roughly 20 to 85; roughly 82% male. Study-wide points: In the 0.1 to 3.0 mg/kg range, CD4+ and CD8+ blood T cells had expanded clonally by week 6. Patients with a partial response at 0.1-3.0 mg/kg had among the lowest clonal expansion.

Libraries were prepared by immunoSEQ multiplex PCR; TCRdb keeps only in-frame clonotypes and omits some of them. The profile shows tens of thousands of clones, about 88% of them singletons. The receptor comes from an adult with an advanced solid tumor such as melanoma, head and neck, liver or kidney cancer. The sequencing used CD4+ or CD8+ T cells sorted from blood, collected in a trial of the OX40 agonist ivuxolimab.

CDR3 DNA: TGTGCCAGCAGATTACAGGGAGGCACAGATACGCAGTATTTT. Translating gives CASRLQGGTDTQYF. The V and J genes are TRBV7-2 and TRBJ2-3; D is perhaps TRBD1 (6 bases). Germline V gives CDR1 SGHTA, CDR2 FQGNSA. The CDR3 runs to 14 residues. Trimming stripped 6 bases from V and 1 base from J, with 11 bases between.